This paragraph covers one T cell receptor (beta chain) sequence. The data belong to a study of shared clonotypes between healthy human individuals. Study background: Each donor had three CD4 naive, three CD4 memory, two CD8 naive and one CD8 memory plate.

In germline, CDR1 is SGHRS, CDR2 YFSETQ. This CDR3 spans 15 amino acids. Trimming pared 3 bases from V and 4 bases from J, leaving 17 bases between. Data came from immunoSEQ multiplex PCR; TCRdb stores just in-frame clones and leaves some out. The sample contains about 340,000 clones, more than 60% of which appear only once. The source of this sequence is a man under 40 in good health. The gene calls are TRBV5-1 and TRBJ2-7; D unclear. Sequencing input: memory CD4+ T cells sorted from blood. Noted subset: CD45RA-negative fraction. CDR3 nucleotide sequence: TGCGCCAGCAGCTCTATCCCGGGCGGAAATTACGAGCAGTACTTC. This sequence encodes CASSSIPGGNYEQYF.